A single sample is the source of the 31 T cell receptor beta chains below, sequenced in a study of blood T cell repertoires in COVID-19. The table came from immunoSEQ multiplex PCR; TCRdb's copy has only in-frame clones and leaves some out. The data hold about 87,000 clones, with around 90% observed a single time. The sample comprised peripheral blood. Receptors were obtained from a man in his forties with acute or convalescent COVID-19.

The chain recombines TRBV7-8 with TRBJ2-5; 8 nucleotides line up with TRBD1. The V gene's germline CDR1 is SGHVS and CDR2 FQNEAQ. After removal of 3 bases from V and 2 bases from J, the junction contained 8 bases not matched to a gene. CDR3 length: 16 amino acids. The CDR3 is CASSLTGQAPQETQYF. The CDR3 DNA reads as TGTGCCAGCAGCTTGACGGGACAGGCTCCGCAAGAGACCCAGTACTTC.

V usage is TRBV20-1 and J usage is TRBJ1-2, with D hard to call. The V end lost 6 bases, the J end lost 5 bases, and 10 bases lay between the germline ends. The CDR3 is made up of 11 amino acids. CDR1 and CDR2 from the germline V gene are DFQATT and SNEGSKA (reference sequence). In DNA, the CDR3 is TGCAGTGCCCAGAGGGAGTATGGCTACACCTTC. Its protein product is CSAQREYGYTF.

The rearrangement joins TRBV19 to TRBJ1-2; the match to TRBD1 covers 7 bases. With 4 bases clipped from V and 3 bases from J, the junction kept 5 bases outside the gene matches. This CDR3 is 14 amino acids long. Germline lookup yields CDR1 LNHDA and CDR2 SQIVND (reference sequence). The DNA for the CDR3 is TGTGCCAGTAGTACACAGGGGATTTACTATGGCTACACCTTC. This encodes CASSTQGIYYGYTF.

This chain uses TRBV27 with TRBJ1-1; 8 nucleotides match TRBD1. The CDR3 runs to 14 residues. Germline values: CDR1 MNHEY, CDR2 SMNVEV (reference sequence). V shed 3 bases and J 5 bases; nucleotides not matched to a gene: 5. This CDR3 is CASSFQGARTEAFF. DNA of the CDR3: TGTGCCAGCAGTTTCCAGGGGGCGCGGACTGAAGCTTTCTTT.

The chain uses TRBV23-1 and TRBJ1-2; 7 bases agree with TRBD1. TRBV23-1 is noted as an ORF with a role that remains uncertain. This CDR3 region has 14 residues. The V segment lost 4 bases and the J segment 5 bases; nucleotides outside the gene matches: 7. CDR3 residues: CASSLSGQIYGYTF. CDR3 nucleotides: TGCGCCAGCAGTCTCTCGGGACAGATTTATGGCTACACCTTC.

The chain has TRBV7-2 and TRBJ1-6; 8 nucleotides match TRBD1. Germline values: CDR1 SGHTA, CDR2 FQGNSA. The CDR3 is 19 residues long. The J segment lost 5 bases and the V segment lost 2 bases, leaving 14 bases of the junction unmatched. The CDR3 reads CASSLSSLPGGANNSPLHF. In DNA, the CDR3 is TGTGCCAGCAGCTTATCTTCGCTTCCAGGGGGCGCTAATAATTCACCCCTCCACTTT.

V is TRBV6-5 and J is TRBJ2-1, with 11 bases identical to TRBD2. Germline CDR1 MNHEY, CDR2 SVGAGI. V lost 6 bases, J lost 10 bases, and 5 bases stayed unmatched. CDR3 length: 13 amino acids. The CDR3 DNA sequence: TGTGCCAGCAGACTAGCGGGAGCGCAAGAGCAGTTCTTC. Translating it yields CASRLAGAQEQFF.

The genes are TRBV19 and TRBJ1-2; 7 bases are a match to TRBD1. The V gene end was trimmed by 7 bases and the J gene end by 7 bases; junction bases not matched to a gene: 9. The V gene's germline CDR1 is LNHDA and CDR2 SQIVND (reference sequence). This CDR3 is built from 13 residues. CDR3 loop: CASTPGGSVGYTF. The CDR3 region has the DNA TGTGCCAGTACCCCAGGGGGGTCGGTTGGCTACACCTTC.

The rearrangement links TRBV27 to TRBJ2-3; D remains ambiguous. Germline-derived CDR1 and CDR2 are MNHEY and SMNVEV (reference sequence). V shed 6 bases and J shed 10 bases, with 20 bases lying between them. The CDR3 spans 14 residues. CDR3 sequence (DNA): TGTGCCAGCAGGACTTTGGCTACCTTTGAGCCGCAGTATTTT. It is translated as CASRTLATFEPQYF.

This chain connects TRBV15 to TRBJ2-1, with a possible D match to TRBD1 (6 bases). CDR1 LNHNV and CDR2 YYDKDF come from the germline V gene (reference sequence). V was cut by 5 bases and J by 2 bases, with 19 bases left in between. This CDR3 is 17 amino acids long. The chain's CDR3 is CATSLKNTGMAYNEQFF. The CDR3 DNA follows: TGTGCCACCAGCCTTAAAAACACAGGGATGGCCTACAATGAGCAGTTCTTC.

The V and J genes are TRBV27 and TRBJ1-1; TRBD1 matches 12 bases. Germline V lookup: CDR1 MNHEY, CDR2 SMNVEV (reference sequence). After removal of 5 bases from V and 5 bases from J, the junction contained 9 bases not matched to a gene. The CDR3 has 16 amino acids. The DNA of the CDR3 is TGTGCCAGCAGTCCGAACCGGGACAGGGGGCAAACTGAAGCTTTCTTT. It specifies CASSPNRDRGQTEAFF.

The J gene is TRBJ1-4, the V gene TRBV6-1, with 10 bases fitting TRBD1. Germline V gives CDR1 MNHNS, CDR2 SASEGT. CDR3 length: 16 amino acids. Unmatched junction bases numbered 7, after V lost 4 bases and J lost 5 bases. The CDR3 sequence: CASSVAGTGANEKLFF. In DNA form, the CDR3 reads TGTGCCAGCAGTGTCGCCGGGACAGGGGCAAATGAAAAACTGTTTTTT.

This clone was counted between two and nine times. This chain connects TRBV4-1 to TRBJ1-6, with D hard to call. This CDR3 is 12 amino acids long. V was clipped by 1 base and J by 15 bases, with 10 bases between them. CDR1 is MGHRA, CDR2 YSYEKL, per germline. CDR3 residues: CASSQGGFVLHF. In DNA form, the CDR3 reads TGCGCCAGCAGCCAAGGAGGGTTCGTCCTCCACTTT.

The genes are TRBV7-8 and TRBJ2-1; 16 nucleotides match TRBD2. Germline V gene sequence: CDR1 SGHVS, CDR2 FQNEAQ. The J segment lost 10 bases and the V segment lost 3 bases, leaving 9 bases of the junction unmatched. The CDR3 is 17 residues long. This CDR3 is CASSFSGTSGRAGEQFF. The CDR3 nucleotides are TGTGCCAGCAGCTTTTCCGGGACTAGCGGGAGGGCCGGGGAGCAGTTCTTC.

The chain links TRBV3-1 (or the pseudogene TRBV3-2) to TRBJ2-7; the D gene is possibly TRBD2 (5 bases). With 5 bases removed from V and 2 bases from J, the gap between germline ends came to 16 bases. CDR1 and CDR2 from the germline V gene are LGHDT and YNNKEL (reference sequence). The CDR3 extends over 15 amino acids. The CDR3 coding sequence is TGTGCCAGCAGCGAAAACGGGCGGGCCCCCTACGAGCAGTACTTC. Its translation is CASSENGRAPYEQYF.

The chain uses TRBV7-9 and TRBJ2-3; 8 positions match TRBD1. This CDR3 region has 14 residues. Germline V CDR1 and CDR2: SEHNR, FQNEAQ (reference sequence). Germline trimming cut 5 bases from V and 0 bases from J; bases unmatched to any gene: 1. CDR3 loop: CASSQGASTDTQYF. CDR3 DNA sequence: TGTGCCAGCAGCCAGGGGGCCAGCACAGATACGCAGTATTTT.

The J gene is TRBJ2-3, the V gene TRBV7-2; D is possibly TRBD1 (5 bases). This CDR3 comprises 16 residues. Germline V gene data show CDR1 as SGHTA and CDR2 as FQGNSA. Trimming left V 2 bases short and J 0 bases short, with 12 bases between. The CDR3 DNA reads TGTGCCAGCAGCTTACGACGTCCAGGGAGCACAGATACGCAGTATTTT. Translation gives CASSLRRPGSTDTQYF.

The sample holds one count of this clone. The chain combines TRBV19 with TRBJ1-2; D may be TRBD1 (5 bases). The CDR3 loop spans 13 amino acids. V lost 6 bases and J lost 4, with 12 bases in between. From germline, CDR1 is LNHDA and CDR2 SQIVND (reference sequence). The CDR3 loop reads CASRTGGGYGYTF. The DNA for the CDR3 is TGTGCCAGTAGAACAGGCGGGGGCTATGGCTACACCTTC.

The DNA for the CDR3 is TGCGCCAGCAGCCAAGATCGGGGACTTTCACCCCTCCACTTT. This codes for CASSQDRGLSPLHF. The J gene is TRBJ1-6, the V gene TRBV4-3; D may be TRBD1 (5 bases). V was clipped by 0 bases and J by 9 bases, with 9 bases between them. The CDR3 totals 14 residues. Germline assignment: CDR1 LGHNA and CDR2 YSLEER.

The sample holds one count of this clone. The V gene is TRBV5-5, the J gene TRBJ1-6; no firm D call. V lost 0 bases to trimming and J lost 5 bases, with 6 bases between them. Germline V CDR1 and CDR2: SGHKS, YYEKEE (reference sequence). CDR3 size: 14 residues. DNA for the CDR3: TGTGCCAGCAGCTTGGGAGTGAATAATTCACCCCTCCACTTT. Its protein product is CASSLGVNNSPLHF.

The rearrangement uses TRBV13 and TRBJ2-1; TRBD1 agrees at 7 bases. CDR3 length: 14 residues. Per the germline V gene, CDR1 is PRHDT and CDR2 is FYEKMQ (reference sequence). V lost 2 bases and J lost 10; bases outside the gene matches: 8. The CDR3, as DNA: TGTGCCAGCAGCTTATACACAGGGGTGGACGAGCAGTTCTTC. It specifies CASSLYTGVDEQFF. The complete variable domain, with remaining parts taken from reference TRBV13 and TRBJ2-1, reads AAGVIQSPRHLIKEKRETATLKCYPIPRHDTVYWYQQGPGQDPQFLISFYEKMQSDKGSIPDRFSAQQFSDYHSELNMSSLELGDSALYFCASSLYTGVDEQFFGPGTRLTVL.

With respect to this clone: Mismatch with germline at one junction end may stem from a read error. This chain uses TRBV7-9 with TRBJ2-1; D ambiguous. This CDR3 comprises 12 residues. Germline V gene lookup returns CDR1 SEHNR and CDR2 FQNEAQ (reference sequence). CDR3 bases: TGTGCCAGCAGCTTAGGACTGGCCCCCGAGGTCTTC. Translation: CASSLGLAPEVF.

The rearrangement joins TRBV18 to TRBJ2-3; 14 bases align to TRBD2. J was trimmed by 3 bases and V by 3 bases; bases with no gene match: 14. The CDR3 consists of 20 residues. The germline V gene has CDR1 KGHSH and CDR2 LQKENI. DNA of the CDR3: TGTGCCAGCTCACCCCCGGGACTAGCGGGGGCCGTTGCTGGGACAGATACGCAGTATTTT. This encodes CASSPPGLAGAVAGTDTQYF.

The chain joins TRBV18 to TRBJ1-1; TRBD1 matches at 7 bases. Germline V lookup: CDR1 KGHSH, CDR2 LQKENI. Trimming at V came to 4 bases and at J to 0 bases, leaving 5 bases not matched to a gene. This CDR3 has 15 amino acids. The CDR3: CASSQGAHMNTEAFF. CDR3 bases: TGTGCCAGCTCACAGGGGGCACACATGAACACTGAAGCTTTCTTT.

This chain connects TRBV5-4 to TRBJ2-1; no definite D call. V lost 1 base and J 0 bases, leaving 8 bases between the germline ends. CDR3 length: 15 amino acids. CDR1 and CDR2 (germline): SGHNT, YYREEE (reference sequence). This CDR3 reads CASSLRASSYNEQFF. In DNA form, the CDR3 reads TGTGCCAGCAGCTTGAGAGCGAGCTCCTACAATGAGCAGTTCTTC.

This chain connects TRBV5-4 to TRBJ2-2; TRBD1 matches 8 bases. The CDR3 sequence is 15 residues long. CDR1 and CDR2 from the germline V gene are SGHNT and YYREEE (reference sequence). With 1 base clipped from V and 4 bases from J, the junction kept 3 bases outside the gene matches. The CDR3 is CASSLRTGSTGELFF. CDR3 coding DNA: TGTGCCAGCAGCTTGAGGACAGGGAGCACCGGGGAGCTGTTTTTT. The full variable domain, completed using reference TRBV5-4 and TRBJ2-2, is ETGVTQSPTHLIKTRGQQVTLRCSSQSGHNTVSWYQQALGQGPQFIFQYYREEENGRGNFPPRFSGLQFPNYSSELNVNALELDDSALYLCASSLRTGSTGELFFGEGSRLTVL.

A single count supports this clone. This rearrangement joins TRBV27 to TRBJ1-4; D possibly corresponds to TRBD1 (5 bases). From germline, CDR1 is MNHEY and CDR2 SMNVEV (reference sequence). This CDR3 region has 14 residues. V dropped 7 bases and J dropped 6 bases, with 15 bases sitting between them. The CDR3 sequence is CASKLSGWDEKLFF. CDR3 nucleotide sequence: TGTGCCAGCAAATTGTCAGGGTGGGATGAAAAACTGTTTTTT.

As regards this clone: Other DNA sequences in this sample translate to the same CDR3. The CDR3 region is CASSWARTQYF. The CDR3 DNA follows: TGTGCCAGCAGTTGGGCGAGAACACAGTATTTT. V is TRBV27 and J is TRBJ2-3, with unresolved D. Trimming shortened V by 4 bases and J by 12 bases, and 11 bases separated the two germline ends. This CDR3 is 11 amino acids long. Germline V lookup: CDR1 MNHEY, CDR2 SMNVEV (reference sequence).

The CDR3, as DNA: TGCGCCAGCAGCCAAGAGTCGTACTCTGGAAACACCATATATTTT. Its protein product is CASSQESYSGNTIYF. J is TRBJ1-3 and V is TRBV4-3; D not resolved. V gave up 0 bases and J gave up 0 bases, with 6 bases separating them. The CDR3 is 15 amino acids. Per the germline V gene, CDR1 is LGHNA and CDR2 is YSLEER.

The chain joins TRBV7-9 to TRBJ2-7, with D maybe TRBD2 (6 bases). Germline lookup yields CDR1 SEHNR and CDR2 FQNEAQ (reference sequence). This CDR3 region has 14 residues. V was shortened by 5 bases and J by 4 bases, with 15 bases between the two germline ends. The CDR3 loop is CASSPGLPQYEQYF. CDR3 sequence (DNA): TGTGCCAGCAGCCCGGGACTGCCACAATACGAGCAGTACTTC. Filled out from reference TRBV7-9 and TRBJ2-7, the complete variable domain reads DTGVSQNPRHKITKRGQNVTFRCDPISEHNRLYWYRQTLGQGPEFLTYFQNEAQLEKSRLLSDRFSAERPKGSFSTLEIQRTEQGDSAMYLCASSPGLPQYEQYFGPGTRLTVT.

This clone was recorded once. This chain joins TRBV6-5 and TRBJ1-2, with 7 bases that match TRBD1. The CDR3 consists of 12 residues. The junction had 3 bases not matched to a gene; V was cut back by 8 bases and J by 3 bases. Germline V lookup: CDR1 MNHEY, CDR2 SVGAGI. The CDR3 DNA reads TGTGCCAGCCGGGACAGAGACTATGGCTACACCTTC. Translation: CASRDRDYGYTF.